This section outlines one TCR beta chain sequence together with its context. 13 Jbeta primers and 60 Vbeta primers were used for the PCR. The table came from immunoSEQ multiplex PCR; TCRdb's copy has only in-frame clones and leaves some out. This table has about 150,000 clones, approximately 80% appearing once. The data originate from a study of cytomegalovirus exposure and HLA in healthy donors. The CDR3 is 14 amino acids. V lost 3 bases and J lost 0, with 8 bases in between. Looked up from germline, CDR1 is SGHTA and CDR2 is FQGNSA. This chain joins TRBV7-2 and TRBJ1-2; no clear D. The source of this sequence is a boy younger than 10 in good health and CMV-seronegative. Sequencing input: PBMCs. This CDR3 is CASSFPGANYGYTF. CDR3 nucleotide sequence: TGTGCCAGCAGCTTCCCCGGTGCTAACTATGGCTACACCTTC.